A single sample gave rise to the 5 T cell receptor beta chains below, sequenced in a study of post-analysis software for immune sequencing data. General study findings and limits: The study found TRBV5-6, TRBV5-1 and TRBV20-1 among five or six TRBV segments more frequent in patients than controls.

Antigens of these TCRs are unknown. TCR beta cDNA libraries had unique molecular identifiers. Each CDR3 protein gets one entry after TCRdb re-called the PCR reads with MiXCR. The profile shows hundreds of thousands of distinct CDR3 sequences, around 27% of them singletons. The sequencing sample was made of blood. These TCRs come from a girl aged 5 to 17 with multiple sclerosis.

The chain combines TRBV7-2 with TRBJ2-1; 10 bases align to TRBD2. V lost 4 bases to trimming and J lost 7 bases; unmatched junction nucleotides: 13. The CDR3 extends over 17 amino acids. CDR1 SGHTA and CDR2 FQGNSA come from the germline V gene. The CDR3 protein is CASSSAHLAGAINEQFF. CDR3 bases: TGTGCCAGCAGCTCCGCGCACCTAGCGGGAGCGATTAATGAGCAGTTCTTC.

CDR3 DNA sequence: TGTGCCAGCAGTTATGGGGAACTCAACACCGGGGAGCTGTTTTTT. Translating gives CASSYGELNTGELFF. The chain joins TRBV6-5 to TRBJ2-2, with D uncertain. Deletions cut 3 bases from V and 2 bases from J, with 10 bases between. Germline assignment: CDR1 MNHEY and CDR2 SVGAGI. This CDR3 comprises 15 residues.

The chain employs TRBV3-1 and TRBJ2-3; the D gene is possibly TRBD1 (6 bases). Between the trimmed V and J ends, which lost 0 bases and 2 bases, there was a span of 12 bases. This CDR3 spans 16 amino acids. Germline CDR1 and CDR2: LGHDT and YNNKEL (reference sequence). In nucleotides, the CDR3 is TGTGCCAGCAGCCAAGATACTCAGGGGCCCACAGATACGCAGTATTTT. It yields the protein CASSQDTQGPTDTQYF.

The chain links TRBV6-6 to TRBJ2-3; D is undetermined. The CDR3 is 15 residues long. Deletions cut 2 bases from V and 5 bases from J, with 14 bases between. Per the germline V gene, CDR1 is MNHNY and CDR2 is SVGAGI (reference sequence). In nucleotides, the CDR3 is TGTGCCAGCAGTTACGCAACTCGACGGAGAGATACGCAGTATTTT. Amino acid sequence: CASSYATRRRDTQYF.

This sequence joins TRBV11-3 and TRBJ2-7; no clear D gene. V shed 3 bases and J shed 7 bases, with 13 bases lying between them. Germline CDR1 reads SGHNT; CDR2 reads YENEEA. The CDR3 spans 13 residues. This CDR3 reads CASSFDSRREQYF. The CDR3, as DNA: TGTGCCAGCAGCTTTGATAGCCGTAGAGAGCAGTACTTC.